One and the same sample provided the 27 T cell receptor beta chains below, sequenced in a study of T cell repertoires in cytomegalovirus infection. MiXCR, applied by TCRdb to the reads, yields one record per CDR3 protein. The sample lists some 300,000 distinct CDR3 sequences; about 8.8% were seen once. Specimen: PBMCs. The receptors stem from a human donor in good health (CMV status not recorded). Some clones in this sample may be carry-over from other donors' samples.

This clonotype was counted ten times or more. The CDR3: CASSYPRGLDTGELFF. CDR3 in DNA: TGTGCCAGCAGTTATCCCAGGGGGTTGGACACCGGGGAGCTGTTTTTT. The V call is TRBV6-6, the J call TRBJ2-2, with TRBD1 matching 7 bases. From germline, CDR1 is MNHNY and CDR2 SVGAGI (reference sequence). The trim removed 3 bases at V and 3 bases at J, leaving 7 bases unmatched. This CDR3 is 16 amino acids long.

This clonotype appeared a few times. The chain combines TRBV9 with TRBJ2-2; D is perhaps TRBD1 (6 bases). Per the germline V gene, CDR1 is SGDLS and CDR2 is YYNGEE. With 6 bases removed from V and 5 bases from J, the gap between germline ends came to 20 bases. There are 16 residues in the CDR3. The CDR3 bases are TGTGCCAGCACCACTCGTTCGTCAGGGGCGACCGGGGAGCTGTTTTTT. Translation gives CASTTRSSGATGELFF.

This clonotype was seen ten or more times. This chain connects TRBV5-1 to TRBJ1-2; 9 bases match TRBD1. The CDR3 is 16 residues long. V lost 2 bases and J lost 4; bases outside the gene matches: 9. CDR1 is SGHRS and CDR2 is YFSETQ in the germline V gene. The CDR3 coding sequence is TGCGCCAGCAGCTTAAATGAAAGGACAGGGGTCTATGGCTACACCTTC. Translated, it gives CASSLNERTGVYGYTF.

In its sample, this clonotype was seen a few times. The rearrangement joins TRBV6-5 to TRBJ2-5; D unclear. V was cut by 2 bases and J by 0 bases, with 4 bases left in between. Germline V CDR1 and CDR2: MNHEY, SVGAGI. The CDR3 loop spans 13 amino acids. The CDR3 protein is CASSYGYQETQYF. For the CDR3, the DNA is TGTGCCAGCAGTTACGGGTACCAAGAGACCCAGTACTTC.

J is TRBJ1-6 and V is TRBV20-1; D is unresolved. CDR3 length: 17 residues. V lost 0 bases and J lost 5, with 17 bases in between. Germline values: CDR1 DFQATT, CDR2 SNEGSKA (reference sequence). CDR3 loop: CSARDATKFLDNSPLHF. CDR3 in DNA: TGCAGTGCTAGAGATGCCACTAAGTTCCTCGATAATTCACCCCTCCACTTT.

This clonotype has at least ten counts. The chain couples TRBV11-3 to TRBJ1-1, with D unclear. Trimming cost V 5 bases and J 5 bases, with 12 bases left between them. This CDR3 spans 13 amino acids. Germline CDR1 and CDR2: SGHNT and YENEEA. The chain's CDR3 is CASSPQDGTEAFF. The CDR3, as DNA: TGTGCCAGCAGCCCCCAGGATGGGACTGAAGCTTTCTTT.

This clonotype was observed at least ten times. V gene TRBV7-2 combines with J gene TRBJ2-6, with D hard to call. V was pared by 0 bases and J by 0 bases, with 9 bases between. Germline V gives CDR1 SGHTA, CDR2 FQGNSA. The CDR3 totals 17 residues. The CDR3 here is CASSLAGQVSGANVLTF. The DNA for the CDR3 is TGTGCCAGCAGCTTAGCGGGCCAAGTCTCTGGGGCCAACGTCCTGACTTTC.

This clonotype was counted ten times or more. The J gene is TRBJ1-5, the V gene TRBV7-4; 9 nucleotides match TRBD1. With V trimmed by 1 base and J by 4 bases, 2 bases remained unmatched. The CDR3 contains 15 residues. Germline values: CDR1 SGHVT, CDR2 SQSDAQ. As DNA, the CDR3 is TGTGCCAGCAGCTTAGTAGACAGGGGGAATCAGCCCCAGCATTTT. It codes for CASSLVDRGNQPQHF.

This clonotype appeared many times. CDR3 residues: CASSFRTGGGEALHF. The CDR3 DNA reads as TGTGCCAGCAGCTTCCGGACCGGCGGAGGAGAGGCCCTCCACTTT. The rearrangement joins TRBV11-1 to TRBJ1-6; no clear D gene. The V gene's germline CDR1 is SGHAT and CDR2 FQDESV (reference sequence). The ends were cut back, 3 bases at V and 14 bases at J, with 20 bases in the middle. This CDR3 comprises 15 residues.

This clonotype was detected many times. This chain's CDR3 is CASSSGTEPNQPQHF. The CDR3 DNA is TGCGCCAGCAGTAGTGGGACAGAACCCAATCAGCCCCAGCATTTT. The chain carries TRBV5-1 and TRBJ1-5, with TRBD1 matching over 7 bases. Per germline, CDR1 SGHRS and CDR2 YFSETQ. The CDR3 runs to 15 residues. V shed 5 bases, J shed 3 bases, and the junction held 8 bases outside the gene matches.

This clonotype occurred many times. The chain employs TRBV7-2 and TRBJ1-2; 9 positions match TRBD1. From germline, CDR1 is SGHTA and CDR2 FQGNSA. V gave up 5 bases and J gave up 7 bases; unmatched junction bases: 8. CDR3 length equals 14 residues. CDR3 in amino acids: CASSQDRGGRGYTF. DNA of the CDR3: TGTGCCAGCAGCCAGGACAGGGGAGGTCGTGGCTACACCTTC.

Written as DNA, the CDR3 is TGCAGTGCTAGAGATCCCCGGGGGAGGACAGGGGTTGACTACGAGCAGTACGTC. It codes for CSARDPRGRTGVDYEQYV. The rearrangement joins TRBV20-1 to TRBJ2-7; 9 positions agree with TRBD1. The CDR3 extends over 18 amino acids. CDR1 and CDR2 from the germline V gene are DFQATT and SNEGSKA (reference sequence). V shed 0 bases, J shed 3 bases, and the junction held 15 bases outside the gene matches.

In this sample, this clonotype turned up many times. The rearrangement links TRBV7-9 to TRBJ1-6, with TRBD1 identical over 8 bases. V lost 5 bases, J lost 2 bases, and 5 bases stayed unmatched. This CDR3 is 16 amino acids long. Germline V lookup: CDR1 SEHNR, CDR2 FQNEAQ (reference sequence). DNA for the CDR3: TGTGCCAGCAGCGGCGACAGGGGAACCTATAATTCACCCCTCCACTTT. It encodes CASSGDRGTYNSPLHF.

This clonotype was observed many times. The rearrangement uses TRBV14 and TRBJ2-7; possible D gene TRBD2, 6 bases. CDR1 is SGHDN, CDR2 FVKESK, per germline. The V gene lost 4 bases and the J gene lost 3 bases, with 10 bases spanning the gap. This CDR3 region has 13 residues. The CDR3 loop reads CASSPSGGYEQYF. The CDR3 DNA reads as TGTGCCAGCAGCCCGTCCGGGGGCTACGAGCAGTACTTC.

The chain employs TRBV6-2 or TRBV6-3 and TRBJ1-1; D remains unclear. Germline CDR1 MNHEY, CDR2 SVGEGT. Trimming pared 0 bases from V and 1 base from J, leaving 6 bases between. The CDR3 has 14 residues. CDR3 in amino acids: CASSYSTRNTEAFF. In DNA, the CDR3 is TGTGCCAGCAGTTACTCTACACGGAACACTGAAGCTTTCTTT.

The chain couples TRBV25-1 to TRBJ1-2; weak D call: TRBD1 (6 bases). The germline V gene encodes CDR1 MGHDK and CDR2 SYGVNS. V was trimmed by 1 base and J by 8 bases, leaving 8 bases between them. CDR3 length: 12 residues. This CDR3 is CASSEWGQGYTF. In nucleotides, the CDR3 is TGTGCCAGCAGTGAATGGGGGCAGGGCTACACCTTC.

This clonotype was recorded at least ten times. The V call is TRBV10-3, the J call TRBJ2-1; TRBD2 matches at 13 bases. This CDR3 is built from 13 residues. Germline values: CDR1 ENHRY, CDR2 SYGVKD. The ends lost 10 bases at V and 6 bases at J; junction bases unmatched: 3. CDR3 loop: CATGLAGANEQFF. The DNA for the CDR3 is TGTGCCACCGGACTAGCGGGGGCCAATGAGCAGTTCTTC.

Ten or more counts support this clonotype. This chain joins TRBV5-6 and TRBJ2-7; tentatively, D is TRBD2 (6 bases). This CDR3 is built from 12 residues. The germline gives CDR1 SGHDT, CDR2 YYEEEE. V was cut by 2 bases and J by 6 bases, with 9 bases left in between. The CDR3 region has the DNA TGTGCCAGCAGCTTAGGAGGGTTCGAGCAGTACGTC. As protein: CASSLGGFEQYV.

This chain uses TRBV19 with TRBJ2-2, with D uncertain. The CDR3 loop spans 15 amino acids. Per the germline V gene, CDR1 is LNHDA and CDR2 is SQIVND (reference sequence). Between the trimmed V and J ends, which lost 3 bases and 6 bases, there was a span of 14 bases. This CDR3 reads CASSIPGKVAGELFF. CDR3 coding DNA: TGTGCCAGTAGTATTCCAGGAAAGGTGGCCGGGGAGCTGTTTTTT.

This clonotype was counted many times. The chain has TRBV5-6 and TRBJ2-3; 8 bases match TRBD1. The CDR3 runs 14 residues. Trimming took 6 bases from V and 6 from J; bases not matched to a gene: 9. Germline V gene data show CDR1 as SGHDT and CDR2 as YYEEEE. CDR3 sequence reads: CASMRRTGIDTQYF. DNA of the CDR3: TGTGCCAGCATGAGGCGGACAGGGATTGATACGCAGTATTTT.

This clonotype was recorded at least ten times. The chain has TRBV4-3 and TRBJ2-2, with D perhaps TRBD1 (6 bases). This CDR3 has 14 amino acids. Trimming shortened V by 6 bases and J by 1 base, and 9 bases separated the two germline ends. The germline V gene has CDR1 LGHNA and CDR2 YSLEER. The CDR3 region has the DNA TGCGCCAGCAGACCACAGGGGAACACCGGGGAGCTGTTTTTT. Residues: CASRPQGNTGELFF.

The chain links TRBV29-1 to TRBJ2-3; TRBD1 matches at 7 bases. The V segment lost 0 bases and the J segment 8 bases; nucleotides outside the gene matches: 8. This CDR3 contains 14 residues. Germline assignment: CDR1 SQVTM and CDR2 ANQGSEA. DNA for the CDR3: TGCAGCGTTGAAGACCCGGGACAGACACGTACGCAGTATTTT. As protein: CSVEDPGQTRTQYF.

In this sample, this clonotype turned up many times. The chain recombines TRBV12-3 or TRBV12-4 with TRBJ1-1; TRBD1 matches 7 bases. V gave up 4 bases and J gave up 4 bases; unmatched junction bases: 9. The CDR3 length is 15 residues. The CDR3 region is CASSSQGGRRTEAFF. The DNA for the CDR3 is TGTGCCAGCAGTTCCCAGGGGGGTAGGCGCACTGAAGCTTTCTTT.

The rearrangement joins TRBV29-1 to TRBJ1-1; no reliable D call. The V and J ends lost 6 bases and 0 bases respectively, with 11 bases between them. The CDR3 consists of 13 residues. The germline V gene encodes CDR1 SQVTM and CDR2 ANQGSEA. For the CDR3, the DNA is TGCAGCGTCGAAAAAATACTGAACACTGAAGCTTTCTTT. Protein product: CSVEKILNTEAFF.

This clonotype was observed at least ten times. V and J are TRBV6-2 or TRBV6-3 and TRBJ2-6, with D possibly being TRBD1 (5 bases). The V gene's germline CDR1 is MNHEY and CDR2 SVGEGT. This CDR3 has 18 amino acids. V gave up 4 bases and J gave up 0 bases, with 16 bases separating them. In DNA, the CDR3 is TGTGCCAGCAGTTCTTCCCGCCGACAGAGCTCTGGGGCCAACGTCCTGACTTTC. It translates to CASSSSRRQSSGANVLTF.

Worth noting for this clonotype: This may arise from a read error, as a much more abundant clone is one base away. The chain employs TRBV5-1 and TRBJ2-5; tentatively, D is TRBD2 (6 bases). Germline V lookup: CDR1 SGHRS, CDR2 YFSETQ. V was shortened by 4 bases and J by 4 bases, with 17 bases between the two germline ends. The CDR3 sequence is 15 residues long. CDR3 DNA sequence: TGCGCCAGCAGCCCTGGCCGTAGCGGACGAGAGACCCAGTACTTC. As protein: CASSPGRSGRETQYF.

This clonotype was observed many times. This sequence joins TRBV12-3 or TRBV12-4 and TRBJ1-2, with D unclear. Trimming took 3 bases from V and 4 from J, leaving 9 bases between them. CDR3 length: 13 amino acids. CDR3 loop: CASSFEGSYGYTF. Here the CDR3 DNA reads TGTGCCAGCAGTTTTGAGGGTTCCTATGGCTACACCTTC.